This T cell receptor (beta chain) was obtained from a study of blood T cell repertoires in COVID-19. As for the study in general: Italy, Spain and the United States were the sources of the convalescent and acute COVID-19 samples.

Measured with immunoSEQ multiplex PCR; TCRdb has only the in-frame clones, and not every one. This sample yields 250,000 or so clones, of which about nine tenths are seen a single time; around 8.8% belongs to the top ten. V was cut by 6 bases and J by 0 bases, with 21 bases left in between. This CDR3 is 18 amino acids long. From germline, CDR1 is MNHEY and CDR2 SMNVEV (reference sequence). The sample taken for sequencing was peripheral blood. The sequence came from a man aged 35-49 years with active or convalescent COVID-19. The chain combines TRBV27 with TRBJ2-1; D may be TRBD1 (6 bases). The CDR3 sequence is CASRSPPSQGSSYNEQFF. DNA of the CDR3: TGTGCCAGCAGGTCCCCCCCCAGTCAGGGGAGCTCCTACAATGAGCAGTTCTTC.